This T cell receptor (beta chain) is from a study of regulatory T cells in long-lasting Graves disease. About the study: A definition of persistent Graves' disease required over 5 years of antithyroid drugs plus positive TSH receptor antibodies.

A few counts support this clonotype. The antigen remains undetermined. Building the TCR beta libraries relied on iRepertoire HTBI primers, and CDR3 regions underwent Arm-PCR. TCRdb redid the calling of the multiplex PCR reads with MiXCR, one entry per CDR3 protein. The data hold hundreds of thousands of distinct CDR3 sequences, with around 30% observed a single time. As to time point: persistent/refractory GD, antithyroid drugs over 5 years with positive TRAb. PBMC RNA was the source of the TCR library. In Xi'an, China, an endocrinology department was the source of patients. Overall study findings and caveats: Among the persistent patients, 2,741 public clonotypes were shared, more than the 950 to 1,000 shared among new patients. Favored gene segments in persistent disease were TRBV28, TRBJ1-2 and TRBJ2-5.

In germline, CDR1 is LNHNV, CDR2 YYDKDF (reference sequence). The CDR3 spans 15 residues. The V and J ends lost 5 bases and 8 bases, in that order; junction bases with no gene match: 11. The source is a female donor with Graves disease. The sample in question was peripheral blood mononuclear cells (PBMCs), obtained when the disease was refractory, from a patient treated with antithyroid drugs. This chain links TRBV15 with TRBJ1-4, with 7 bases that match TRBD1. The CDR3, as DNA: TGTGCCACCAGCCTACAGGACAGGCCCGGGGAAAAACTGTTTTTT. Encoded protein: CATSLQDRPGEKLFF.